This T cell receptor (beta chain) was identified in a study of OX40 agonist ivuxolimab in advanced cancers. Study-wide results and limits: Nonresponders included some who also had low normalized T-cell clonal expansion. Doses of 0.1 to 3.0 mg/kg were accompanied by clonal expansion of CD4+ and CD8+ blood T cells by week 6.

The V gene's germline CDR1 is SGHTA and CDR2 FQGNSA. V lost 4 bases and J 2 bases, leaving 8 bases between the germline ends. The CDR3 sequence is 13 residues long. Notes on this clone: No antigen is known for it.

Measured with immunoSEQ multiplex PCR; TCRdb has only the in-frame clones, and not every one. Of 35,000 to 40,000 clones detected, 65% to 85% appear once; the ten largest clones hold 21%. The receptor was derived from an adult with an advanced solid tumor such as melanoma, head and neck, liver or kidney cancer. The chain carries TRBV7-2 and TRBJ1-2; D not resolved. The source was CD4+ or CD8+ T cells sorted from blood, collected in a trial of the OX40 agonist ivuxolimab. Written as DNA, the CDR3 is TGTGCCAGCAGCTCCCTTAGGAACTATGGCTACACCTTC. Translation gives CASSSLRNYGYTF.